This T cell receptor (beta chain) was sequenced in a study of cytomegalovirus exposure and HLA in healthy donors. Study-level points and caveats: Reportedly, fewer N-insertions than the roughly 700-donor mean appeared in an Asian-associated ancestry cluster in a later analysis.

Primers included in the PCR were 60 Vbeta and 13 Jbeta primers. Profiling relied on immunoSEQ multiplex PCR, and the TCRdb table lists in-frame clones only, not all of them. This repertoire shows about 120,000 clones, about three quarters found once; its top ten account for around 4%. V gave up 6 bases and J gave up 6 bases, with 18 bases separating them. The CDR3 is 14 amino acids. Germline loops: CDR1 KGHSH, CDR2 LQKENI. To note about this clone: What it recognizes is unknown.

Sequenced: PBMCs. This sequence joins TRBV18 and TRBJ2-7; D perhaps matches TRBD1 (6 bases). This TCR came from a man aged 30 to 45 in good health and CMV-seronegative. DNA for the CDR3: TGTGCCAGCTCTCAGGCACAACAGGGAGCCGAGCAGTACTTC. The encoded protein is CASSQAQQGAEQYF.